The rows below give T cell receptor beta chains drawn from one sample of a study of shared clonotypes between healthy human individuals. Only in-frame clones appear in the TCRdb table, and some are missing; sequencing was by immunoSEQ multiplex PCR. The table records 1,500,000 or so clones, around 98.5% of them present only once. Input material: naive CD4+ T cells sorted from blood. The origin of the receptors is a man aged 30 to 45 in good health. Both conserved end residues are part of each CDR3. The D gene is left open where the match is weak. The size field is filled for only some rows; it gives once, few, many or a size class.

V gene: TRBV20-1
CDR3 length: 11
clone size: NA
J gene: TRBJ2-7
D gene: NA
CDR3 DNA: TGCAGTGCTTCCAGGGGCTACGAGCAGTACTTC
CDR3 protein: CSASRGYEQYF

V gene: TRBV29-1
CDR3 length: 13
clone size: NA
J gene: TRBJ2-7
D gene: TRBD1
CDR3 DNA: TGCAGCGTTGAGGACAGGGGGCACTACGAGCAGTACTTC
CDR3 protein: CSVEDRGHYEQYF

V gene: TRBV5-8
CDR3 length: 18
clone size: NA
J gene: TRBJ2-6
D gene: TRBD2
CDR3 DNA: TGTGCCAGCAGCAGGACTAGCGGGAGACTCCTTGGGGCCAACGTCCTGACTTTC
CDR3 protein: CASSRTSGRLLGANVLTF

V gene: TRBV6-5
CDR3 length: 15
clone size: NA
J gene: TRBJ1-4
D gene: NA
CDR3 DNA: TGTGCCAGCAGTCCCGGACAGACGCATAATGAAAAACTGTTTTTT
CDR3 protein: CASSPGQTHNEKLFF

V gene: TRBV6-5
CDR3 length: 13
clone size: NA
J gene: TRBJ2-7
D gene: NA
CDR3 DNA: TGTGCCAGCAGTTATAAGGGGGGCGGGTGGCAGTACTTC
CDR3 protein: CASSYKGGGWQYF

V gene: TRBV25-1
CDR3 length: 14
clone size: NA
J gene: TRBJ2-3
D gene: NA
CDR3 DNA: TGTGCCAGCAGTGAATCTCACCCCACAGATACGCAGTATTTT
CDR3 protein: CASSESHPTDTQYF

V gene: TRBV20-1
CDR3 length: 11
clone size: NA
J gene: TRBJ2-3
D gene: NA
CDR3 DNA: TGCAGTGCTAGAGGGACAGATACGCAGTATTTT
CDR3 protein: CSARGTDTQYF

V gene: TRBV5-1
CDR3 length: 15
clone size: NA
J gene: TRBJ2-2
D gene: NA
CDR3 DNA: TGCGCCAGCAGCAGGGGAGGTAGCGCCCCCGGGGAGCTGTTTTTT
CDR3 protein: CASSRGGSAPGELFF

V gene: TRBV9
CDR3 length: 17
clone size: NA
J gene: TRBJ1-1
D gene: NA
CDR3 DNA: TGTGCCAGCAGCGTGGGGGACCTTCGAGTGGGAAACACTGAAGCTTTCTTT
CDR3 protein: CASSVGDLRVGNTEAFF

V gene: TRBV7-7
CDR3 length: 15
clone size: NA
J gene: TRBJ2-1
D gene: NA
CDR3 DNA: TGTGCCAGCAGCTTAGGAGCTAGCTCCTACAATGAGCAGTTCTTC
CDR3 protein: CASSLGASSYNEQFF

V gene: TRBV6-4
CDR3 length: 14
clone size: NA
J gene: TRBJ2-3
D gene: NA
CDR3 DNA: TGTGCCAGCAGTTCCGGGACTGGTACAGATACGCAGTATTTT
CDR3 protein: CASSSGTGTDTQYF

V gene: TRBV27
CDR3 length: 16
clone size: NA
J gene: TRBJ2-7
D gene: TRBD1
CDR3 DNA: TGTGCCAGCAGTTTATTGGTGGGACAGGGTCGTTACGAGCAGTACTTC
CDR3 protein: CASSLLVGQGRYEQYF

V gene: TRBV7-3
CDR3 length: 13
clone size: NA
J gene: TRBJ1-1
D gene: NA
CDR3 DNA: TGTGCCAGCAGCTTGGAGGAGAACACTGAAGCTTTCTTT
CDR3 protein: CASSLEENTEAFF

V gene: TRBV9
CDR3 length: 15
clone size: NA
J gene: TRBJ2-7
D gene: NA
CDR3 DNA: TGTGCCAGCAGCGTAGGACGGGACGGATCCTACGAGCAGTACTTC
CDR3 protein: CASSVGRDGSYEQYF

V gene: TRBV9
CDR3 length: 12
clone size: NA
J gene: TRBJ1-4
D gene: NA
CDR3 DNA: TGTGCCAGCAGCGGTCAACAAGAAAAACTGTTTTTT
CDR3 protein: CASSGQQEKLFF

V gene: TRBV5-1
CDR3 length: 15
clone size: NA
J gene: TRBJ1-2
D gene: NA
CDR3 DNA: TGCGCCAGCAGCTTGGAGCAGGGCCCCGGGGATGGCTACACCTTC
CDR3 protein: CASSLEQGPGDGYTF

V gene: TRBV7-2
CDR3 length: 15
clone size: NA
J gene: TRBJ2-1
D gene: NA
CDR3 DNA: TGTGCCAGCAGCCAGGCCTCTCGGACCTACAATGAGCAGTTCTTC
CDR3 protein: CASSQASRTYNEQFF

V gene: TRBV28
CDR3 length: 13
clone size: NA
J gene: TRBJ2-7
D gene: NA
CDR3 DNA: TGTGCCAGCAGTTTAACTACGGGCTACGAGCAGTACTTC
CDR3 protein: CASSLTTGYEQYF

V gene: TRBV5-6
CDR3 length: 13
clone size: NA
J gene: TRBJ1-2
D gene: NA
CDR3 DNA: TGTGCCAGCAGCTTGGGGACCGTACCCGGCTACACCTTC
CDR3 protein: CASSLGTVPGYTF

V gene: TRBV18
CDR3 length: 13
clone size: NA
J gene: TRBJ2-7
D gene: TRBD1
CDR3 DNA: TGTGCCAGCTCACCCGGGACAGGGCCTGAGCAGTACTTC
CDR3 protein: CASSPGTGPEQYF

V gene: TRBV5-4
CDR3 length: 17
clone size: NA
J gene: TRBJ2-3
D gene: NA
CDR3 DNA: TGTGCCAGCAGCTCCGCGGTGATGGGGCTAAGCACAGATACGCAGTATTTT
CDR3 protein: CASSSAVMGLSTDTQYF

V gene: TRBV5-1
CDR3 length: 13
clone size: NA
J gene: TRBJ1-1
D gene: TRBD1
CDR3 DNA: TGCGCCAGCAGCCCAGGACAGGAACTTGAAGCTTTCTTT
CDR3 protein: CASSPGQELEAFF

V gene: TRBV11-2
CDR3 length: 16
clone size: NA
J gene: TRBJ2-7
D gene: TRBD2
CDR3 DNA: TGTGCCAGCAGCTTAGATCCAGCGGGAGGGCTCCACGAGCAGTACTTC
CDR3 protein: CASSLDPAGGLHEQYF

V gene: TRBV7-2
CDR3 length: 15
clone size: NA
J gene: TRBJ2-1
D gene: TRBD1
CDR3 DNA: TGTGCCAGCAGCTTATCAGGGACAGGGGTGGATGAGCAGTTCTTC
CDR3 protein: CASSLSGTGVDEQFF

V gene: TRBV11-3
CDR3 length: 19
clone size: NA
J gene: TRBJ2-5
D gene: TRBD1
CDR3 DNA: TGTGCCAGCAGCCGCGGACAGGGGTCCTGGGCTTTCGCCAAAGAGACCCAGTACTTC
CDR3 protein: CASSRGQGSWAFAKETQYF

V gene: TRBV7-2
CDR3 length: 13
clone size: NA
J gene: TRBJ2-5
D gene: NA
CDR3 DNA: TGTGCCAGCAGCTTATTGTTCCGAGAGACCCAGTACTTC
CDR3 protein: CASSLLFRETQYF

V gene: TRBV28
CDR3 length: 15
clone size: NA
J gene: TRBJ2-4
D gene: NA
CDR3 DNA: TGTGCCAGCAGTGGGGCCGGTCTAGCCAAAAACATTCAGTACTTC
CDR3 protein: CASSGAGLAKNIQYF

V gene: TRBV4-3
CDR3 length: 14
clone size: once
J gene: TRBJ2-7
D gene: NA
CDR3 DNA: TGCGCCAGCAGCCAAGATACGATCTCCTACGAGCAGTACTTC
CDR3 protein: CASSQDTISYEQYF

V gene: TRBV5-8
CDR3 length: 15
clone size: NA
J gene: TRBJ1-2
D gene: NA
CDR3 DNA: TGTGCCAGCAGCCGCTCCGGGACCTTATCTGGCGGCTACACCTTC
CDR3 protein: CASSRSGTLSGGYTF

V gene: TRBV15
CDR3 length: 15
clone size: once
J gene: TRBJ2-1
D gene: TRBD2
CDR3 DNA: TGTGCCACCAGCAGAAGACTAGCGGGGGCTTGGGAGCAGTTCTTC
CDR3 protein: CATSRRLAGAWEQFF

V gene: TRBV2
CDR3 length: 14
clone size: NA
J gene: TRBJ1-1
D gene: NA
CDR3 DNA: TGTGCCAGCAGCCAAGAGGTATCGAACACTGAAGCTTTCTTT
CDR3 protein: CASSQEVSNTEAFF

V gene: TRBV5-1
CDR3 length: 14
clone size: NA
J gene: TRBJ2-1
D gene: NA
CDR3 DNA: TGCGCCAGCAGCTTCGAATTGGATCCCAATGAGCAGTTCTTC
CDR3 protein: CASSFELDPNEQFF

V gene: TRBV2
CDR3 length: 14
clone size: NA
J gene: TRBJ1-4
D gene: NA
CDR3 DNA: TGTGCCAGCACCCGGCCGGGGGGCGATGAAAAACTGTTTTTT
CDR3 protein: CASTRPGGDEKLFF

V gene: TRBV5-1
CDR3 length: 15
clone size: NA
J gene: TRBJ1-2
D gene: NA
CDR3 DNA: TGCGCCAGCAGCTTGGATGGCAGGGTGGGTCGGGGCTACACCTTC
CDR3 protein: CASSLDGRVGRGYTF

V gene: TRBV10-3
CDR3 length: 13
clone size: NA
J gene: TRBJ2-7
D gene: TRBD2
CDR3 DNA: TGTGCCATCAGAGGACTAGCGGACTACGAGCAGTACTTC
CDR3 protein: CAIRGLADYEQYF

V gene: TRBV6-4
CDR3 length: 13
clone size: NA
J gene: TRBJ2-7
D gene: TRBD2
CDR3 DNA: TGTGCCAGCAGCCACGGGGAGGGGTACGAGCAGTACTTC
CDR3 protein: CASSHGEGYEQYF

V gene: TRBV5-1
CDR3 length: 14
clone size: NA
J gene: TRBJ1-1
D gene: NA
CDR3 DNA: TGCGCCAGCAGCTTGGTTAGCGCGGGAAGTGAAGCTTTCTTT
CDR3 protein: CASSLVSAGSEAFF

V gene: TRBV14
CDR3 length: 19
clone size: NA
J gene: TRBJ2-1
D gene: NA
CDR3 DNA: TGTGCCAGCAGCCAAGATCTGAAGGTGGGACCGGGAACAGTACATGAGCAGTTCTTC
CDR3 protein: CASSQDLKVGPGTVHEQFF

V gene: TRBV27
CDR3 length: 14
clone size: NA
J gene: TRBJ2-7
D gene: TRBD1
CDR3 DNA: TGTGCCAGCACCCCGACAGGGATAGCCCACGAGCAGTACTTC
CDR3 protein: CASTPTGIAHEQYF

V gene: TRBV19
CDR3 length: 13
clone size: NA
J gene: TRBJ1-1
D gene: NA
CDR3 DNA: TGTGCCAGTAGTCTCGGGGGTCCCACTGAAGCTTTCTTT
CDR3 protein: CASSLGGPTEAFF

V gene: TRBV6-5
CDR3 length: 14
clone size: NA
J gene: TRBJ2-7
D gene: NA
CDR3 DNA: TGTGCCAGCAGTTATATGGGCGGCTCCTACGAGCAGTACTTC
CDR3 protein: CASSYMGGSYEQYF

V gene: TRBV2
CDR3 length: 13
clone size: NA
J gene: TRBJ1-2
D gene: TRBD1
CDR3 DNA: TGTGCCAGCAAAAGGGGACAGGGTGGGGGCTACACCTTC
CDR3 protein: CASKRGQGGGYTF

V gene: TRBV10-3
CDR3 length: 15
clone size: NA
J gene: TRBJ2-7
D gene: NA
CDR3 DNA: TGTGCCATTGGGCGCCAAATTGGGGGCAGCTACGAGCAGTACTTC
CDR3 protein: CAIGRQIGGSYEQYF

V gene: TRBV11-3
CDR3 length: 16
clone size: NA
J gene: TRBJ2-1
D gene: NA
CDR3 DNA: TGTGCCAGCAGCTTAGCGGGGGTTAGCGGCTACAATGAGCAGTTCTTC
CDR3 protein: CASSLAGVSGYNEQFF

V gene: TRBV6-1
CDR3 length: 13
clone size: NA
J gene: TRBJ2-3
D gene: NA
CDR3 DNA: TGTGCCAGCAGTGACAGGGGCCCAGATACGCAGTATTTT
CDR3 protein: CASSDRGPDTQYF

V gene: TRBV9
CDR3 length: 10
clone size: NA
J gene: TRBJ2-5
D gene: NA
CDR3 DNA: TGTGCCAGCCTAGGGGAGACCCAGTACTTC
CDR3 protein: CASLGETQYF

V gene: TRBV19
CDR3 length: 13
clone size: NA
J gene: TRBJ2-7
D gene: TRBD1
CDR3 DNA: TGTGCCAGTAGTATCCAGGGGGTGTACGAGCAGTACTTC
CDR3 protein: CASSIQGVYEQYF

V gene: TRBV5-8
CDR3 length: 10
clone size: NA
J gene: TRBJ2-7
D gene: NA
CDR3 DNA: TGTGCCAGCAGCTTGAGGCTAGGGTACTTC
CDR3 protein: CASSLRLGYF

V gene: TRBV5-1
CDR3 length: 14
clone size: NA
J gene: TRBJ2-1
D gene: NA
CDR3 DNA: TGCGCCAGCAAAACATGGGGACTCCCCAATGAGCAGTTCTTC
CDR3 protein: CASKTWGLPNEQFF

V gene: TRBV6-5
CDR3 length: 15
clone size: NA
J gene: TRBJ2-7
D gene: TRBD2
CDR3 DNA: TGTGCCAGCAGTCACAGACTAGCGGGAACTGACGAGCAGTACTTC
CDR3 protein: CASSHRLAGTDEQYF

V gene: TRBV11-2
CDR3 length: 14
clone size: once
J gene: TRBJ2-1
D gene: NA
CDR3 DNA: TGTGCCAGCAGCTTCACCAGAACCTACAATGAGCAGTTCTTC
CDR3 protein: CASSFTRTYNEQFF

V gene: TRBV9
CDR3 length: 14
clone size: NA
J gene: TRBJ2-7
D gene: TRBD2
CDR3 DNA: TGTGCCAGCAGCCCTAGCGGGCGCGACTACGAGCAGTACTTC
CDR3 protein: CASSPSGRDYEQYF

V gene: TRBV5-1
CDR3 length: 13
clone size: NA
J gene: TRBJ1-2
D gene: NA
CDR3 DNA: TGCGCCAGCAGCTCGGCAGGGGTCGGTGGCTACACCTTC
CDR3 protein: CASSSAGVGGYTF

V gene: TRBV2
CDR3 length: 15
clone size: NA
J gene: TRBJ2-7
D gene: NA
CDR3 DNA: TGTGCCAGCAGTGAAGTTGACCGGGCTTTAGGTGAGCAGTACTTC
CDR3 protein: CASSEVDRALGEQYF